Below are 18 T cell receptor beta chains sequenced from a single sample in a study of blood T cell repertoires in COVID-19 (dated by TCRdb to the early 2020s). The library was prepared using the immunoSEQ multiplex PCR assay. TCRdb limited this immuneACCESS table to in-frame rearrangements with V and J called. A share of clones is missing; checked studies link under half to unresolved V genes, and the rest is unexplained. The sample table holds a few hundred thousand clones, of which around nine tenths were seen once. The leading ten clones occupy about 1.7% of the sample. Material: PBMCs or T cells enriched from blood (not recorded which). The receptors stem from a woman aged 40 to 55 who had recovered from COVID-19.

The chain joins TRBV9 to TRBJ2-7, with 9 bases lining up with TRBD2. Germline V lookup: CDR1 SGDLS, CDR2 YYNGEE. J lost 7 bases, V lost 3 bases, and 14 bases had no gene match. CDR3 size: 16 residues. Written as DNA, the CDR3 is TGTGCCAGCAGCGCCTCGAAGGTAGCGGGAGTAAGGGAGCAGTACTTC. Translated, it gives CASSASKVAGVREQYF. The whole variable domain, filled in from reference TRBV9 and TRBJ2-7, reads DSGVTQTPKHLITATGQRVTLRCSPRSGDLSVYWYQQSLDQGLQFLIQYYNGEERAKGNILERFSAQQFPDLHSELNLSSLELGDSALYFCASSASKVAGVREQYFGPGTRLTVT.

This clone has more than one count but fewer than ten. The chain uses TRBV5-1 and TRBJ2-3, with 12 bases matching TRBD1. Trimming cost V 1 base and J 1 base; bases outside gene matches: 10. CDR3 length: 19 residues. Germline V CDR1 and CDR2: SGHRS, YFSETQ. CDR3 DNA sequence: TGCGCCAGCAGCTTGCAGCGCCGGGACAGGGGGCTTGGCACAGATACGCAGTATTTT. Protein sequence: CASSLQRRDRGLGTDTQYF.

The V and J genes are TRBV7-9 and TRBJ2-2; 12 nucleotides agree with TRBD2. Trimming removed 5 bases from V and 6 bases from J; junction bases left unmatched: 7. Per the germline V gene, CDR1 is SEHNR and CDR2 is FQNEAQ (reference sequence). CDR3 length: 16 amino acids. The CDR3 region is CASSPGTSGSAGELFF. CDR3 bases: TGTGCCAGCAGCCCTGGGACTAGCGGGTCGGCCGGGGAGCTGTTTTTT. The full variable domain, in which reference TRBV7-9 and TRBJ2-2 provide the parts outside the CDR3, is DTGVSQNPRHKITKRGQNVTFRCDPISEHNRLYWYRQTLGQGPEFLTYFQNEAQLEKSRLLSDRFSAERPKGSFSTLEIQRTEQGDSAMYLCASSPGTSGSAGELFFGEGSRLTVL.

The chain links TRBV7-2 to TRBJ2-7; 10 bases match TRBD2. Germline loops: CDR1 SGHTA, CDR2 FQGNSA. V dropped 1 base and J dropped 3; count of bases not matched to a gene: 12. This CDR3 has 18 amino acids. CDR3: CASSLVTSGAGGGYEQYF. In DNA form, the CDR3 reads TGTGCCAGCAGCTTAGTAACTAGCGGGGCGGGGGGAGGCTACGAGCAGTACTTC. The full variable domain, its missing parts supplied by reference TRBV7-2 and TRBJ2-7, is GAGVSQSPSNKVTEKGKDVELRCDPISGHTALYWYRQSLGQGLEFLIYFQGNSAPDKSGLPSDRFSAERTGGSVSTLTIQRTQQEDSAVYLCASSLVTSGAGGGYEQYFGPGTRLTVT.

V and J are TRBV6-6 and TRBJ1-5; 10 bases agree with TRBD1. The CDR3 has 15 amino acids. The germline gives CDR1 MNHNY, CDR2 SVGAGI (reference sequence). The V segment lost 6 bases and the J segment 4 bases; nucleotides outside the gene matches: 6. The CDR3 region is CASSHRDRGNQPQHF. DNA for the CDR3: TGTGCCAGCAGCCACCGGGACAGGGGAAATCAGCCCCAGCATTTT.

The chain carries TRBV10-3 and TRBJ2-1; D might be TRBD2 (5 bases). The CDR3 extends over 15 amino acids. Per germline, CDR1 ENHRY and CDR2 SYGVKD. Trimming removed 6 bases at V and 7 bases at J, with 19 bases between. This CDR3 is CAISTLTGELNEQFF. CDR3 nucleotide sequence: TGTGCCATCAGCACCCTGACTGGGGAGTTGAATGAGCAGTTCTTC.

This chain joins TRBV5-4 and TRBJ1-2; no clear D gene. Germline loops: CDR1 SGHNT, CDR2 YYREEE (reference sequence). Deletions cut 0 bases from V and 0 bases from J, with 6 bases between. The CDR3 contains 14 residues. The CDR3 loop reads CASSLERTNYGYTF. DNA for the CDR3: TGTGCCAGCAGCTTGGAGAGGACTAACTATGGCTACACCTTC.

The V and J genes are TRBV4-3 and TRBJ2-5, with a tentative D call TRBD2 (7 bases). This CDR3 region has 17 residues. CDR1 and CDR2 from the germline V gene are LGHNA and YSLEER. Trimming shortened V by 0 bases and J by 4 bases, and 18 bases separated the two germline ends. CDR3 sequence reads: CASSQEDRGRGRETQYF. The CDR3 coding sequence is TGCGCCAGCAGCCAAGAGGATAGGGGGAGGGGTCGAGAGACCCAGTACTTC.

The chain links TRBV5-5 to TRBJ1-3; D may be TRBD1 (6 bases). This CDR3 contains 16 residues. Between the trimmed V and J ends, which lost 4 bases and 4 bases, there was a span of 18 bases. CDR1 is SGHKS and CDR2 is YYEKEE in the germline V gene (reference sequence). The CDR3 loop reads CASSPNPGTQGNTIYF. The CDR3 nucleotides are TGTGCCAGCAGCCCAAACCCCGGGACACAGGGAAACACCATATATTTT.

There are a few counts of this clone. V is TRBV29-1 and J is TRBJ1-1, with 7 bases aligning to TRBD1. The CDR3 has 14 residues. J gave up 3 bases and V 1 base, and 5 bases lay outside the gene matches. Germline-derived CDR1 and CDR2 are SQVTM and ANQGSEA. DNA for the CDR3: TGCAGCGTTGAAGGGACAGGCTGGGACACTGAAGCTTTCTTT. Protein: CSVEGTGWDTEAFF.

About this clone itself: The same CDR3 can be traced to other DNA sequences in this sample. The chain joins TRBV27 to TRBJ1-6; D is uncertain. Germline CDR1 reads MNHEY; CDR2 reads SMNVEV (reference sequence). V was pared by 10 bases and J by 0 bases, with 7 bases between. This CDR3 contains 13 residues. The CDR3 DNA reads as TGTGCCACAGGAAGCTCCTATAATTCACCCCTCCACTTT. As protein: CATGSSYNSPLHF.

The J gene is TRBJ1-1, the V gene TRBV18, with D uncertain. V shed 2 bases and J shed 3 bases, with 10 bases lying between them. Germline-derived CDR1 and CDR2 are KGHSH and LQKENI. There are 14 residues in the CDR3. CDR3 amino acids: CASSPNEGDTEAFF. The CDR3 nucleotides are TGTGCCAGCTCACCAAACGAAGGAGACACTGAAGCTTTCTTT.

The V gene is TRBV11-3, the J gene TRBJ2-3, with 8 bases fitting TRBD2. Germline trimming cut 5 bases from V and 6 bases from J; bases unmatched to any gene: 10. Germline values: CDR1 SGHNT, CDR2 YENEEA. This CDR3 contains 15 residues. CDR3 sequence (DNA): TGTGCCAGCAGCGCTGCTAGCGGGCGAGGGGATACGCAGTATTTT. Protein sequence: CASSAASGRGDTQYF. The entire variable domain, with the rest obtained from reference TRBV11-3 and TRBJ2-3, is as follows: EAGVVQSPRYKIIEKKQPVAFWCNPISGHNTLYWYLQNLGQGPELLIRYENEEAVDDSQLPKDRFSAERLKGVDSTLKIQPAELGDSAVYLCASSAASGRGDTQYFGPGTRLTVL.

The rearrangement joins TRBV6-2 or TRBV6-3 to TRBJ1-2; D is unclear. This CDR3 region has 16 residues. Between the trimmed V and J ends, which lost 6 bases and 8 bases, there was a span of 25 bases. The germline V gene encodes CDR1 MNHEY and CDR2 SVGEGT. The CDR3: CASSPRVWGETWGYTF. CDR3 DNA sequence: TGTGCCAGCAGCCCCCGCGTTTGGGGAGAAACTTGGGGCTACACCTTC.

V usage is TRBV29-1 and J usage is TRBJ1-1, with 8 bases matching TRBD1. CDR3 length: 15 residues. V shed 6 bases, J shed 0 bases, and the junction held 9 bases outside the gene matches. CDR1 is SQVTM, CDR2 ANQGSEA, per germline. CDR3 sequence reads: CSVRDRRYVNTEAFF. The CDR3 coding sequence is TGCAGCGTCAGGGACAGGCGATATGTGAACACTGAAGCTTTCTTT.

The gene calls are TRBV7-2 and TRBJ2-1; TRBD2 agrees at 8 bases. Germline V gene sequence: CDR1 SGHTA, CDR2 FQGNSA. The CDR3 spans 16 residues. V lost 5 bases to trimming and J lost 7 bases; unmatched junction nucleotides: 13. The CDR3 loop is CASSLSGGRTQNEQFF. CDR3 DNA sequence: TGTGCCAGCAGCCTAAGTGGCGGGAGGACTCAAAATGAGCAGTTCTTC.

This rearrangement joins TRBV12-3 or TRBV12-4 to TRBJ1-2; D possibly corresponds to TRBD1 (5 bases). The length of the CDR3 is 13 residues. Trimming removed 9 bases at V and 8 bases at J, with 19 bases between. CDR3 DNA sequence: TGTGCCAGTCGCAGGGTAGGTGACGACGGCTACACCTTC. It is translated as CASRRVGDDGYTF.

The CDR3, as DNA: TGTGCCAGTAGTAAATGGACAGGGGGCTCTGGAAACACCATATATTTT. Protein sequence: CASSKWTGGSGNTIYF. The chain is built from TRBV19 and TRBJ1-3; 10 bases map to TRBD1. This CDR3 is built from 16 residues. With 4 bases clipped from V and 0 bases from J, the junction kept 3 bases outside the gene matches. Per germline, CDR1 LNHDA and CDR2 SQIVND (reference sequence).